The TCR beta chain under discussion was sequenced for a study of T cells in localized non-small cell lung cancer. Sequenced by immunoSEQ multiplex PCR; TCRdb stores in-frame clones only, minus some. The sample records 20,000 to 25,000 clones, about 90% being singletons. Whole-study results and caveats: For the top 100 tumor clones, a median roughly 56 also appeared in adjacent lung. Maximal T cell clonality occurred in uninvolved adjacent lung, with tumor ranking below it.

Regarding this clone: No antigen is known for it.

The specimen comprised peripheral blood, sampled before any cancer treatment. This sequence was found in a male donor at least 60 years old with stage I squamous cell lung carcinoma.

CDR3 nucleotides: TGTGCCAGCCAACCACAGGGTCCCCTCCGCTCTTCTGGGGAGACCCAGTACTTC. Its translation is CASQPQGPLRSSGETQYF. The chain is built from TRBV18 and TRBJ2-5; a weak D match, TRBD1 (6 bases). The V end lost 8 bases, the J end lost 5 bases, and 30 bases lay between the germline ends. Germline loops: CDR1 KGHSH, CDR2 LQKENI. The CDR3 totals 18 residues.